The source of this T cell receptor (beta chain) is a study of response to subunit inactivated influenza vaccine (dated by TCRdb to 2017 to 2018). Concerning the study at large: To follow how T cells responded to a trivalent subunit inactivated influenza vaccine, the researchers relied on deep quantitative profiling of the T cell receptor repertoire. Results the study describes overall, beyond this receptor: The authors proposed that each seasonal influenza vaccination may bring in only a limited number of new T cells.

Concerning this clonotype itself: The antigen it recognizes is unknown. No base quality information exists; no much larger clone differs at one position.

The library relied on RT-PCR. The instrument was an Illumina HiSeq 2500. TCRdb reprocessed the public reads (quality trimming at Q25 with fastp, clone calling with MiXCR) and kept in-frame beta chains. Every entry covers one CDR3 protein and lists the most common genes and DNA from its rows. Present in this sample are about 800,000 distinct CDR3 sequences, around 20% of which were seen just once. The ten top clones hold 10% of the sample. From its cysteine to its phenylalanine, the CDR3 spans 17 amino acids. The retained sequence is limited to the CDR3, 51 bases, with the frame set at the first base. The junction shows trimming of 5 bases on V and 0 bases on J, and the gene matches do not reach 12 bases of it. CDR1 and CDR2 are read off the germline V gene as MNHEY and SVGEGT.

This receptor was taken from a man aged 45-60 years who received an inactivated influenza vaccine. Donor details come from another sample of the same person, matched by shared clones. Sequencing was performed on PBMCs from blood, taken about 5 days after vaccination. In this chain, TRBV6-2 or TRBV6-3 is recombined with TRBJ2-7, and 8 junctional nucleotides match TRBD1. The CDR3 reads CASSRPGTGKSSYEQYF. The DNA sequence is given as TGTGCCAGCAGTCGACCCGGGACAGGAAAGAGCTCCTACGAGCAGTACTTC.